Reported below is one T cell receptor beta chain. This clone was counted only a few times. Its cognate antigen has yet to be identified. No base-level quality is on record; no much larger clone is a single base apart. These data originate in a study of T cell responses to AZD1222 COVID-19 vaccine (dated by TCRdb to about 2021). About the study as a whole: A total of approximately 230 trial participants underwent TCR sequencing, of whom about 200 received two doses of AZD1222 and some 25 received two doses of the MenACWY control vaccine. Trial participants were enrolled by age into subgroups of 18-55, 56-69 and 70-plus years, and about 150, 27 and 61 TCR-sequenced participants, respectively, were included in these subgroups.

What the research found in general, with its limitations: The 56-69-year group was small, and its depth increase did not reach significance, likely because of low power. Vaccine-associated CD4 TCRs spanned the whole spike protein, with dominant responses in regions 160-218 and 743-854. Because no day 14 peak-response samples were available, the repertoires could be characterized only after the peak T cell response. Conclusions about previously exposed vaccinees are limited, since just a handful of AZD1222 recipients were seropositive for SARS-CoV-2 at baseline. Nearly half of unique spike-specific TCRs reportedly recognized epitopes outside regions mutated in the B.1.351 and B.1.1.7 variants. A significant rise in spike-specific TCR breadth and depth was observed after two AZD1222 doses relative to day 0 and relative to MenACWY recipients. Most participants were white British and females outnumbered males, and the authors suggested that clonal diversity may have been underestimated.

The CDR3 regions of human TCRbeta chains were subjected to immunosequencing. Processing in the source paper ran as follows. TCRs in the repertoires were compared against a reference library of SARS-CoV-2-specific TCRs that had been generated with the MIRA antigen-specificity platform. Breadth was defined as the fraction of unique TCRs that were SARS-CoV-2-associated, and depth was defined as the fraction of total T cells that were SARS-CoV-2-associated. Using the MIRA data, every spike-specific TCR was mapped to the spike region that the TCR reacted to and assigned to either a CD4 or a CD8 class. Log10-transformed breadth and depth values were compared by one-way ANOVA with Sidak's multiple comparisons tests. This immuneACCESS table, as held by TCRdb, lists in-frame sequences with V and J called but not all clones. Of the missing ones, under half trace to an unresolved V gene in checked studies; the others have no known cause. That table is the source of V, J and clone size, and D and trimming were worked out from the DNA. In all, the sample holds about 170,000 clones, and around 88% of those were seen once. The top ten hold 0.85% to 1.2% of the sample.

The time point tag for this specimen amounts to: about 28 days (+/-7) after the second vaccine dose. AZD1222 recipients with second doses at about 4 weeks or about 12 weeks were pooled, because spike-specific TCR depth and breadth did not differ between schedules. Vaccinee samples were obtained from the UK trials COV001 and COV002, which included a single-blind randomized controlled phase 2/3 trial of AZD1222 (ChAdOx1 nCoV-19) in healthy adults. For TCRbeta chain sequencing, PBMC samples were collected from trial participants at day 0 and at day 28 after the second dose. At the junction V is shortened by 4 bases and J by 3 bases, with 16 bases in between. The CDR3 covers 15 residues, taking in both the cysteine and the phenylalanine. The read is trimmed to its CDR3 DNA, 45 bases read in frame from base 1. The germline V gene (reference sequence) yields SGHNT for CDR1 and YYREEE for CDR2.

This receptor was obtained from an adult who received the AZD1222 COVID-19 vaccine. The sequence is built from TRBV5-4 and TRBJ1-1, with no D gene named confidently. This sample comprised peripheral blood, obtained 28 days after the second AZD1222 dose. The CDR3 is CASSPTRTLYTEAFF. In nucleotides, the sequence is TGTGCCAGCAGCCCGACTCGAACTCTTTACACTGAAGCTTTCTTT.